The 18 T cell receptor beta chains reported below all come from one sample, sequenced in a study of control samples from healthy donors and cancer patients. Sequencing used immunoSEQ multiplex PCR; TCRdb keeps in-frame clones, though not all of them. The data show 190,000 or so clones, approximately 95% seen once. The specimen was blood. Receptors originate from a man younger than 35 in good health.

The chain couples TRBV2 to TRBJ1-2; D is unresolved. V dropped 2 bases and J dropped 6 bases, with 16 bases sitting between them. The V gene's germline CDR1 is SNHLY and CDR2 FYNNEI. The CDR3 contains 15 residues. This chain's CDR3 is CASSERAGPPDGYTF. CDR3 bases: TGTGCCAGCAGTGAAAGAGCGGGCCCGCCGGATGGCTACACCTTC.

V and J are TRBV2 and TRBJ1-1; TRBD1 is a possible D gene (6 bases). Trimming removed 5 bases at V and 4 bases at J, with 14 bases between. Germline CDR1 reads SNHLY; CDR2 reads FYNNEI. This CDR3 contains 14 residues. For the CDR3, the DNA is TGTGCCAGCAGTTGGCAGGGGCCGAGCACTGAAGCTTTCTTT. Residues: CASSWQGPSTEAFF.

The chain recombines TRBV5-1 with TRBJ2-1; 12 bases line up with TRBD2. The germline CDR1 and CDR2 sequences are SGHRS and YFSETQ. CDR3 size: 14 residues. The ends lost 4 bases at V and 9 bases at J; junction bases unmatched: 5. CDR3 sequence: CASSLTSGGFEQFF. The CDR3 bases are TGCGCCAGCAGCCTGACTAGCGGGGGCTTTGAGCAGTTCTTC.

The chain couples TRBV7-8 to TRBJ1-1, with D perhaps TRBD1 (6 bases). The CDR3 sequence is 17 residues long. CDR1 SGHVS and CDR2 FQNEAQ come from the germline V gene. Deletions cut 0 bases from V and 3 bases from J, with 17 bases between. The CDR3 sequence is CASSLARGASPHTEAFF. The DNA for the CDR3 is TGTGCCAGCAGCTTAGCAAGGGGGGCGTCGCCGCACACTGAAGCTTTCTTT.

This chain uses TRBV13 with TRBJ2-3, with D possibly being TRBD1 (5 bases). The V end was cut by 7 bases, the J end by 0 bases, with 11 bases between. Germline V gene lookup returns CDR1 PRHDT and CDR2 FYEKMQ (reference sequence). The length of the CDR3 is 14 residues. CDR3: CASTQQVSTDTQYF. CDR3 bases: TGTGCCAGCACCCAACAGGTTAGCACAGATACGCAGTATTTT.

The chain recombines TRBV30 with TRBJ2-7; perhaps TRBD2 as D (5 bases). CDR3 length equals 16 residues. The germline gives CDR1 GTSNPN, CDR2 SVGIG (reference sequence). The V and J ends lost 1 base and 0 bases respectively, with 16 bases between them. The CDR3 DNA follows: TGTGCCTGGAGTGACGGACTCCGCCTGGTCTCCTACGAGCAGTACTTC. The encoded protein is CAWSDGLRLVSYEQYF.

The V call is TRBV6-5, the J call TRBJ2-7, with D uncertain. V gave up 11 bases and J gave up 5 bases, with 22 bases separating them. Germline V gene data show CDR1 as MNHEY and CDR2 as SVGAGI. The length of the CDR3 is 14 residues. The CDR3 here is CAAGRNLETNEQYF. In DNA form, the CDR3 reads TGTGCCGCCGGGCGCAACCTAGAAACTAACGAGCAGTACTTC.

The V call is TRBV5-1, the J call TRBJ1-6, with 7 bases lining up with TRBD1. J gave up 7 bases and V 4 bases, and 5 bases lay outside the gene matches. This CDR3 is built from 14 residues. The germline gives CDR1 SGHRS, CDR2 YFSETQ. The CDR3 is CASSDGQANSPLHF. For the CDR3, the DNA is TGCGCCAGCAGCGATGGACAGGCCAATTCACCCCTCCACTTT.

The chain couples TRBV10-1 to TRBJ2-2; D gene unclear. Trimming shortened V by 0 bases and J by 2 bases, and 19 bases separated the two germline ends. CDR3 length equals 19 residues. CDR1 and CDR2 (germline): WNHNN, SYGVQD (reference sequence). The CDR3 DNA is TGCGCCAGCAGTGAGTCCAAGGCTAAAGGCCCCGAAAACACCGGGGAGCTGTTTTTT. It is translated as CASSESKAKGPENTGELFF.

V gene TRBV5-5 combines with J gene TRBJ1-4; D unclear. Germline V gene data show CDR1 as SGHKS and CDR2 as YYEKEE (reference sequence). The length of the CDR3 is 14 residues. V was clipped by 4 bases and J by 0 bases, with 7 bases between them. The CDR3 DNA follows: TGTGCCAGCAGCCGCCAGGCAACTAATGAAAAACTGTTTTTT. Amino acids: CASSRQATNEKLFF.

This clone was recorded only once. V and J are TRBV5-1 and TRBJ2-7, with 7 bases lining up with TRBD2. The trim removed 5 bases at V and 1 base at J, leaving 6 bases unmatched. This CDR3 has 14 residues. In germline, CDR1 is SGHRS, CDR2 YFSETQ. The CDR3: CASRAAGVSYEQYF. CDR3 DNA sequence: TGCGCCAGCAGGGCTGCGGGGGTTTCCTACGAGCAGTACTTC.

The chain carries TRBV7-8 and TRBJ1-6, with a tentative D call TRBD1 (6 bases). The CDR3 covers 16 residues. Trimming left V 5 bases short and J 10 bases short, with 21 bases between. CDR1 is SGHVS and CDR2 is FQNEAQ in the germline V gene. The CDR3 DNA sequence: TGTGCCAGCAGCCTACCCGGAGGGGGGAAGCCCTCACCCCTCCACTTT. Protein: CASSLPGGGKPSPLHF.

The rearrangement uses TRBV9 and TRBJ2-1; 8 bases are shared with TRBD2. Germline V lookup: CDR1 SGDLS, CDR2 YYNGEE. This CDR3 has 20 amino acids. Germline trimming cut 0 bases from V and 8 bases from J; bases unmatched to any gene: 22. The CDR3 DNA sequence: TGTGCCAGCAGCGTAGAAGGGAGCGGGGGTGTTAGCCGTCTCCTTGATGAGCAGTTCTTC. Encoded protein: CASSVEGSGGVSRLLDEQFF.

The sample holds one count of this clone. The chain joins TRBV9 to TRBJ1-2; maybe TRBD1 (6 bases). The germline V and J ends were trimmed by 0 bases and 7 bases, with 13 bases remaining between them. Germline V gene sequence: CDR1 SGDLS, CDR2 YYNGEE. The CDR3 totals 14 residues. CDR3 nucleotides: TGTGCCAGCAGCGTAGGAGAGGGGGGCGGTGGCTACACCTTC. It yields the protein CASSVGEGGGGYTF.

The genes are TRBV5-1 and TRBJ1-6; D may be TRBD1 (5 bases). V was trimmed by 4 bases and J by 8 bases, leaving 16 bases between them. This CDR3 is built from 15 residues. From germline, CDR1 is SGHRS and CDR2 YFSETQ. CDR3 in amino acids: CASSTGQRLDSPLHF. The CDR3 bases are TGCGCCAGCAGCACCGGACAAAGGTTGGATTCACCCCTCCACTTT.

V gene TRBV6-5 combines with J gene TRBJ1-4, with 7 bases that match TRBD1. CDR1 and CDR2 from the germline V gene are MNHEY and SVGAGI. CDR3 length equals 15 residues. V lost 6 bases and J lost 3; bases outside the gene matches: 7. CDR3 sequence: CASSRHRGANEKLFF. The DNA for the CDR3 is TGTGCCAGCAGCCGACACAGGGGAGCTAATGAAAAACTGTTTTTT.

The J gene is TRBJ2-7, the V gene TRBV28, with 9 nucleotides matching TRBD1. CDR1 MDHEN and CDR2 SYDVKM come from the germline V gene. This CDR3 spans 15 amino acids. J was trimmed by 2 bases and V by 8 bases; bases with no gene match: 10. In DNA, the CDR3 is TGTGCCAGCCGGGGGCCCGGGACAGGGACCTACGAGCAGTACTTC. It encodes CASRGPGTGTYEQYF.

The chain joins TRBV6-5 to TRBJ1-1; D unclear. The CDR3 totals 14 residues. Between the trimmed V and J ends, which lost 2 bases and 0 bases, there was a span of 7 bases. The germline gives CDR1 MNHEY, CDR2 SVGAGI. CDR3 amino acids: CASSYARMNTEAFF. The CDR3 nucleotides read TGTGCCAGCAGTTACGCCCGCATGAACACTGAAGCTTTCTTT.